The 15 T cell receptor beta chains presented below share a single source sample, sequenced in a study of blood T cells in healthy people across ages. Then a second PCR, running roughly 6 to 11 cycles, was carried out with a sample-barcoded 5' primer and a J-beta primer mix. TCRdb itself ran the 5' RACE reads through MiXCR, one entry per CDR3 protein. The sample gives approximately 900,000 distinct CDR3 sequences, around 48% of which show up once; roughly 13% is in the top ten. The sequenced sample consisted of blood. The receptors were sampled from a young man in good health.

This clonotype has a handful of counts. The chain couples TRBV5-6 to TRBJ1-1; 7 nucleotides align to TRBD1. CDR3 size: 14 residues. Losses at the gene ends were 2 bases for V and 6 bases for J; bases not matched to a gene: 7. Germline V CDR1 and CDR2: SGHDT, YYEEEE. CDR3 sequence (DNA): TGTGCCAGCAGCTTCCGGACCAGGGGGGCTGAAGCTTTCTTT. Translated: CASSFRTRGAEAFF.

This chain links TRBV3-1 with TRBJ2-7, with D tentatively TRBD1 or TRBD2 (5 bases each). The CDR3 runs 15 residues. The germline V gene has CDR1 LGHDT and CDR2 YNNKEL (reference sequence). With 3 bases removed from V and 6 bases from J, the gap between germline ends came to 18 bases. Here the CDR3 DNA reads TGTGCCAGCAGCCAGAGGGCAGGGAATGACTCCGAGCAGTACTTC. Translating it yields CASSQRAGNDSEQYF.

Only a few counts were recorded for this clonotype. DNA for the CDR3: TGTGCCAGCAGCACGGGACAGTTAAGCTCTGGGGCCAACGTCCTGACTTTC. It specifies CASSTGQLSSGANVLTF. The J gene is TRBJ2-6, the V gene TRBV5-4, with TRBD1 matching over 7 bases. CDR3 length: 17 residues. Germline-derived CDR1 and CDR2 are SGHNT and YYREEE (reference sequence). The V and J ends lost 4 bases and 0 bases, in that order; junction bases with no gene match: 7.

About this clonotype itself: One end of the junction is discordant with germline, which a read error may explain. J is TRBJ2-1 and V is TRBV4-1, with D perhaps TRBD2 (8 bases). CDR3 length: 18 residues. Germline values: CDR1 MGHRA, CDR2 YSYEKL. The CDR3 DNA sequence: TGCGCCAGCAGCGCAGGGGGAACAGGACTAGCATCCTACAATGAGCCGTTCTTC. Amino acid sequence: CASSAGGTGLASYNEPFF.

The chain uses TRBV3-1 and TRBJ2-3; possible D gene TRBD1, 6 bases. CDR1 and CDR2 from the germline V gene are LGHDT and YNNKEL (reference sequence). Trimming left V 1 base short and J 8 bases short, with 13 bases between. The CDR3 extends over 14 amino acids. The CDR3 sequence: CASSQVNREVTQYF. Here the CDR3 DNA reads TGTGCCAGCAGCCAAGTTAACAGGGAAGTTACGCAGTATTTT.

V gene TRBV7-2 combines with J gene TRBJ2-5; D perhaps matches TRBD1 (6 bases). CDR1 SGHTA and CDR2 FQGNSA come from the germline V gene. The CDR3 is made up of 13 amino acids. Trimming left V 4 bases short and J 11 bases short, with 17 bases between. CDR3 sequence: CASSSRGIGEQYF. Here the CDR3 DNA reads TGTGCCAGCAGCTCCAGGGGAATTGGGGAGCAGTACTTC.

Comment on this clonotype: At one end, the junction sequence differs from germline, possibly due to a read error. This chain links TRBV7-7 with TRBJ1-3, with D possibly TRBD1 on 5 matching bases. Germline assignment: CDR1 SSHAT and CDR2 FNYEAQ (reference sequence). This CDR3 contains 15 residues. This CDR3 reads CASSLDTRPGNTIYF. CDR3 nucleotides: TGTGCTAGCAGTCTGGACACCCGGCCTGGAAACACCATATATTTT.

V gene TRBV4-2 combines with J gene TRBJ1-4; D is ambiguous. Germline loops: CDR1 LGHNA, CDR2 YNFKEQ. V dropped 0 bases and J dropped 10 bases, with 18 bases sitting between them. The CDR3 contains 16 residues. The DNA of the CDR3 is TGTGCCAGCAGCCAAGATGGGCCGGGAGGAATAGGAAAACTGTTTTTT. Translating it yields CASSQDGPGGIGKLFF.

The chain uses TRBV30 and TRBJ2-4, with D perhaps matching TRBD2 (6 bases). Germline CDR1 is GTSNPN and CDR2 is SVGIG (reference sequence). V was pared by 4 bases and J by 7 bases, with 11 bases between. This CDR3 is built from 12 residues. CDR3: CAWTPGGNIQYF. CDR3 in DNA: TGTGCCTGGACGCCCGGGGGTAACATTCAGTACTTC.

The V and J genes are TRBV7-2 and TRBJ1-2, with D hard to call. This CDR3 has 14 amino acids. Between the trimmed V and J ends, which lost 3 bases and 7 bases, there was a span of 15 bases. Looked up from germline, CDR1 is SGHTA and CDR2 is FQGNSA. Here the CDR3 DNA reads TGTGCCAGCAGCTTGACCGGGATTGGTGGTGGCTACACCTTC. Residues: CASSLTGIGGGYTF.

This clonotype was detected only a few times. The chain recombines TRBV25-1 with TRBJ2-1, with D unclear. The CDR3 has 13 amino acids. Germline V gene lookup returns CDR1 MGHDK and CDR2 SYGVNS. V was cut by 5 bases and J by 10 bases, with 15 bases left in between. The CDR3 loop is CASSQWTRREQFF. DNA of the CDR3: TGTGCCAGCAGTCAGTGGACCCGCCGGGAGCAGTTCTTC.

There are a few counts of this clonotype. The chain links TRBV7-2 to TRBJ2-1, with 9 bases lining up with TRBD2. CDR3 length: 19 amino acids. Germline loops: CDR1 SGHTA, CDR2 FQGNSA. The junction had 15 bases not matched to a gene; V was cut back by 5 bases and J by 1 base. The CDR3 spells CASSLRRSSGGRSYNEQFF. DNA for the CDR3: TGTGCCAGCAGCCTTAGGAGGAGTAGCGGGGGAAGGTCCTACAATGAGCAGTTCTTC.

This clonotype occurred once. The chain uses TRBV30 and TRBJ1-3; 9 nucleotides line up with TRBD1. The V gene end was trimmed by 2 bases and the J gene end by 3 bases; junction bases not matched to a gene: 8. The CDR3 is 16 amino acids. Germline assignment: CDR1 GTSNPN and CDR2 SVGIG (reference sequence). The CDR3 reads CAWSKDRGLVGNTIYF. In DNA form, the CDR3 reads TGTGCCTGGAGTAAGGACAGGGGCCTTGTTGGAAACACCATATATTTT.

J is TRBJ1-1 and V is TRBV6-2 or TRBV6-3, with unresolved D. CDR3 length equals 11 residues. Germline V gene sequence: CDR1 MNHEY, CDR2 SVGEGT. V lost 6 bases, J lost 7 bases, and 9 bases lay in between. CDR3 DNA: TGTGCCAGCAGCTCCGTATTTGAAGCTTTCTTT. Translation gives CASSSVFEAFF.

This clonotype was observed at least ten times. The chain employs TRBV10-3 and TRBJ2-1; the match to TRBD1 covers 8 bases. Trimming cost V 2 bases and J 2 bases; bases outside gene matches: 5. CDR3 length equals 16 residues. Germline V CDR1 and CDR2: ENHRY, SYGVKD. CDR3 DNA: TGTGCCATCAGTGAGAAGACAGGGGATCCCTACAATGAGCAGTTCTTC. Translating gives CAISEKTGDPYNEQFF.